This T cell receptor (beta chain) emerged from a study of CD8 T cells in ankylosing spondylitis. Findings and limits, study-wide: A number of the motif variants had already been described in reactive arthritis synovial fluid and blood. The disease-linked clones had a CD8+ phenotype and low blood frequencies.

MiXCR was run by TCRdb on the 5' RACE reads, yielding one entry per CDR3 protein. The sample shows tens of thousands of distinct CDR3 sequences, 6.2% of them seen only once. Trimming removed 0 bases at V and 0 bases at J, with 13 bases between. CDR1 and CDR2 from the germline V gene are PRHDT and FYEKMQ (reference sequence). The CDR3 length is 17 residues. This clonotype was recorded a few times. What it binds is unknown. This TCR derives from a male donor with ankylosing spondylitis. This rearrangement joins TRBV13 to TRBJ2-3; the D gene is possibly TRBD2 (5 bases). Sequences were obtained from synovial fluid, either unsorted or a sorted T cell fraction (not recorded which). The CDR3 sequence: CASSLGDLVGSTDTQYF. DNA of the CDR3: TGTGCCAGCAGCTTAGGGGACTTAGTTGGAAGCACAGATACGCAGTATTTT.